Following are 8 T cell receptor beta chains from one sample sequenced in a study of blood T cell repertoires in COVID-19. The assay was immunoSEQ multiplex PCR, and TCRdb's table has in-frame clones only and misses some. The sample has about 170,000 clones; less than 85% are singletons. The sequenced sample consisted of PBMCs or T cells enriched from blood (not recorded which). These TCRs come from a man aged 50 to 59 who had recovered from COVID-19.

This clone was counted once. The CDR3 protein is CASSPGEPGREQYF. DNA of the CDR3: TGTGCCAGCAGCCCAGGGGAGCCGGGACGTGAGCAGTACTTC. The chain employs TRBV5-4 and TRBJ2-7, with D maybe TRBD1 (6 bases). The CDR3 has 14 residues. Germline V lookup: CDR1 SGHNT, CDR2 YYREEE (reference sequence). V gave up 4 bases and J gave up 7 bases, with 18 bases separating them.

The rearrangement joins TRBV27 to TRBJ1-2, with TRBD1 identical over 8 bases. Unmatched junction bases numbered 18, after V lost 4 bases and J lost 8 bases. CDR3 size: 17 residues. Germline CDR1 reads MNHEY; CDR2 reads SMNVEV (reference sequence). CDR3 amino acids: CASSSARLDRGRGGYTF. DNA of the CDR3: TGTGCCAGCAGTTCCGCCCGTCTTGACAGGGGCCGAGGGGGCTACACCTTC.

Only one count was recorded for this clone. This chain connects TRBV5-1 to TRBJ1-1; 8 bases match TRBD1. There are 13 residues in the CDR3. After removal of 4 bases from V and 6 bases from J, the junction contained 5 bases not matched to a gene. Germline assignment: CDR1 SGHRS and CDR2 YFSETQ. The CDR3 DNA follows: TGCGCCAGCAGCCCTCAGGGGGCTGCTGAAGCTTTCTTT. Its translation: CASSPQGAAEAFF.

This chain links TRBV28 with TRBJ1-4; maybe TRBD1 (6 bases). The CDR3 has 15 amino acids. Germline CDR1 and CDR2: MDHEN and SYDVKM. Trimming removed 3 bases from V and 8 bases from J, with 16 bases in between. CDR3 region: CASSFYWGPGEKLFF. The CDR3 DNA sequence: TGTGCCAGCAGTTTTTATTGGGGGCCTGGAGAAAAACTGTTTTTT. Using reference TRBV28 and TRBJ1-4 for the parts outside the CDR3, the full variable domain is DVKVTQSSRYLVKRTGEKVFLECVQDMDHENMFWYRQDPGLGLRLIYFSYDVKMKEKGDIPEGYSVSREKKERFSLILESASTNQTSMYLCASSFYWGPGEKLFFGSGTQLSVL.

This chain links TRBV5-1 with TRBJ2-5; TRBD2 agrees at 14 bases. Looked up from germline, CDR1 is SGHRS and CDR2 is YFSETQ. This CDR3 spans 18 amino acids. V lost 3 bases, J lost 0 bases, and 7 bases stayed unmatched. The CDR3 spells CASSWGLAGVPYQETQYF. The CDR3 region has the DNA TGCGCCAGCAGCTGGGGACTAGCGGGGGTCCCGTACCAAGAGACCCAGTACTTC. The full variable domain, its missing parts supplied by reference TRBV5-1 and TRBJ2-5, is KAGVTQTPRYLIKTRGQQVTLSCSPISGHRSVSWYQQTPGQGLQFLFEYFSETQRNKGNFPGRFSGRQFSNSRSEMNVSTLELGDSALYLCASSWGLAGVPYQETQYFGPGTRLLVL.

This sequence joins TRBV11-2 and TRBJ2-3, with D tentatively TRBD1 (5 bases). The CDR3 has 13 residues. CDR1 is SGHAT and CDR2 is FQNNGV in the germline V gene. Trimming removed 3 bases at V and 10 bases at J, with 14 bases between. The CDR3 DNA is TGTGCCAGCAGCTTGGAAGGACAATGGGCGCAGTATTTT. This translates into CASSLEGQWAQYF.

The chain couples TRBV7-8 to TRBJ1-4; tentatively, D is TRBD1 (5 bases). With 6 bases removed from V and 8 bases from J, the gap between germline ends came to 13 bases. CDR1 and CDR2 from the germline V gene are SGHVS and FQNEAQ. The CDR3 is made up of 13 amino acids. DNA for the CDR3: TGTGCCAGCAGTTCAGGGCCCGGGGAAAAACTGTTTTTT. Amino acid sequence: CASSSGPGEKLFF.

This clone was observed a single time. V usage is TRBV27 and J usage is TRBJ2-7; 8 bases fit TRBD1. This CDR3 contains 15 residues. V lost 2 bases to trimming and J lost 0 bases; unmatched junction nucleotides: 3. Germline assignment: CDR1 MNHEY and CDR2 SMNVEV (reference sequence). The CDR3 DNA is TGTGCCAGCAGTTTAATTGGGACAGGCTCCTACGAGCAGTACTTC. Translation gives CASSLIGTGSYEQYF.